This paragraph covers one T cell receptor beta chain sequence. Its antigen is as yet unknown. The data are from a study of shared clonotypes between healthy human individuals. TCRdb keeps only in-frame clones here, not all; method: immunoSEQ multiplex PCR. The repertoire holds around 530,000 clones, with around 76% as singletons. CDR1 and CDR2 from the germline V gene are MNHEY and SVGAGI. With 6 bases removed from V and 8 bases from J, the gap between germline ends came to 8 bases. This CDR3 region has 11 residues. Overall study results and limits: Only a few donors were included, so the genetic and exposure-history diversity represented was limited.

This receptor was taken from a woman in her forties in good health. Some clones in this sample may be carry-over from other donors' samples. The chain has TRBV6-5 and TRBJ2-4; D remains unclear. Specimen: PBMCs. CDR3 amino acids: CASRNGDIQYF. The CDR3 DNA follows: TGTGCCAGCAGGAATGGCGACATTCAGTACTTC.